This is a list of T cell receptor beta chains from one sample in a study of blood T cells in healthy people across ages. One entry per CDR3 protein, called by TCRdb with MiXCR from the 5' RACE reads. The data hold approximately 830,000 distinct CDR3 sequences, with under 80% observed a single time. The sequencing sample was made of blood. The receptors were gathered from a man aged 25-40 years in good health. Both conserved end residues are part of each CDR3. The D gene is left open where the match is weak. Expanded clones get a size class; other rows say once, few or many, or leave the size out.

J gene	D gene	clone size	V gene	CDR3 DNA	CDR3 protein
TRBJ2-7	NA	NA	TRBV5-1	TGCGCCAGCAGCTTGGTGGACGGGAGCTCCTACGAGCAGTACTTC	CASSLVDGSSYEQYF
TRBJ2-7	TRBD1	NA	TRBV7-2	TGTGCCAGCAGCTTGCCGGGACAGGGGGCCTGGATTACCTACGAGCAGTACTTC	CASSLPGQGAWITYEQYF
TRBJ2-7	TRBD2	NA	TRBV29-1	TGCAGCGTCCAAGCGGGAGGGTTTAGAAAGGGCACGGACGAGCAGTACTTC	CSVQAGGFRKGTDEQYF
TRBJ2-7	NA	NA	TRBV20-1	TGCAGTGCTCCGACAGCATCCACGGGGGAGCAGTACTTC	CSAPTASTGEQYF
TRBJ2-7	NA	few	TRBV12-3/TRBV12-4	TGTGCCAGCAGTTTATCAACAGGGTGGCGCGAGCAGTACTTC	CASSLSTGWREQYF
TRBJ2-1	NA	few	TRBV9	TGTGCCAGCACCCCGGGACTGAGCTCCTACAATGAGCAGTTCTTC	CASTPGLSSYNEQFF
TRBJ2-1	TRBD2	few	TRBV5-5	TGTGCCAGCAGCTCCTGGGCCAGCGGGGGGATAAATGAGCAGTTCTTC	CASSSWASGGINEQFF
TRBJ2-3	TRBD1	NA	TRBV12-3/TRBV12-4	TGTGCCAGCAGCGGACAGGAGACTAGCACAGATACGCAGTATTTT	CASSGQETSTDTQYF
TRBJ2-7	TRBD2	NA	TRBV10-3	TGTGCCATCAGTGAGACTAGCGGGGGACCCTACGAGCAGTACTTC	CAISETSGGPYEQYF
TRBJ1-5	NA	NA	TRBV20-1	TGCAGTGCTAGTCAGGGTTGGAATCAGCCCCAGCATTTT	CSASQGWNQPQHF
TRBJ2-3	NA	NA	TRBV6-2/TRBV6-3	TGTGCCAGCAGTTACCCATCGACAGGAAGCACAGATACGCAGTATTTT	CASSYPSTGSTDTQYF
TRBJ2-6	NA	NA	TRBV20-1	TGCAGTGCTAGAAGCAAGGGACACGCTGGGGCCAACGTCCTGACTTTC	CSARSKGHAGANVLTF